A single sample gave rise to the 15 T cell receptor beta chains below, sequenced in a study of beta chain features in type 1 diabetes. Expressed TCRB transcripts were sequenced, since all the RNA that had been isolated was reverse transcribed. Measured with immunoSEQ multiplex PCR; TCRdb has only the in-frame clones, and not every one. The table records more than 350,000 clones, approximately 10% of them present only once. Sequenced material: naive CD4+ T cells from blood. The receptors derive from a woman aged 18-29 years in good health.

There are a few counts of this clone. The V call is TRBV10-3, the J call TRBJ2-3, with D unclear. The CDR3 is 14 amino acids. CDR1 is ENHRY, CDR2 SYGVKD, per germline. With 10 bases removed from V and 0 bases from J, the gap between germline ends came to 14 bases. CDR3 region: CATLRFESTDTQYF. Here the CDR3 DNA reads TGTGCCACCCTGAGGTTCGAAAGCACAGATACGCAGTATTTT.

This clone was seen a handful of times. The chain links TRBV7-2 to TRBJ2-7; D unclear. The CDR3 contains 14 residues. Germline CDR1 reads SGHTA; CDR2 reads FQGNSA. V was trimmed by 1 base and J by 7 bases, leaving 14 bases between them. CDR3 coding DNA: TGTGCCAGCAGCTTAGATGGAGTATCGAGGGAGCAGTACTTC. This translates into CASSLDGVSREQYF. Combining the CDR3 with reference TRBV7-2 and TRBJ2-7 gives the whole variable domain GAGVSQSPSNKVTEKGKDVELRCDPISGHTALYWYRQSLGQGLEFLIYFQGNSAPDKSGLPSDRFSAERTGGSVSTLTIQRTQQEDSAVYLCASSLDGVSREQYFGPGTRLTVT.

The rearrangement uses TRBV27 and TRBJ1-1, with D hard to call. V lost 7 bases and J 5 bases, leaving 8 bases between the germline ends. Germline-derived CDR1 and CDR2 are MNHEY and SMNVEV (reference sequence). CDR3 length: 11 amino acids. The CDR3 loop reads CASNRGTEAFF. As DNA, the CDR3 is TGTGCCAGCAACAGAGGGACTGAAGCTTTCTTT.

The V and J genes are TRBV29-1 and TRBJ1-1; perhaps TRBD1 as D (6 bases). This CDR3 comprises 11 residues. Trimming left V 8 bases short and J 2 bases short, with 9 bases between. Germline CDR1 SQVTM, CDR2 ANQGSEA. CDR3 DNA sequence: TGCAGCTCACAGGGTAACACTGAAGCTTTCTTT. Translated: CSSQGNTEAFF.

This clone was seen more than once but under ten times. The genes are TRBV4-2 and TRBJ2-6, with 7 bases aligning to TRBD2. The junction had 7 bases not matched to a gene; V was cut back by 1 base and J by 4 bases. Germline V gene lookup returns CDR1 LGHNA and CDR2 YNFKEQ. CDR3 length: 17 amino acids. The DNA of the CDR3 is TGTGCCAGCAGCCAAGGTGTGACTAGCTCAGGGGCCAACGTCCTGACTTTC. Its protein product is CASSQGVTSSGANVLTF.

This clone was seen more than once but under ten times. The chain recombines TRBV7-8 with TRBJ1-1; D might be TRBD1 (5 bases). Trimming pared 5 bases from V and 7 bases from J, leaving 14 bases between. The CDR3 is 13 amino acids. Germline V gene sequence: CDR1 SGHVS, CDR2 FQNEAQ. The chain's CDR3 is CASSGDLRREAFF. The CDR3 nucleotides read TGTGCCAGCAGCGGGGACCTCCGTCGTGAAGCTTTCTTT.

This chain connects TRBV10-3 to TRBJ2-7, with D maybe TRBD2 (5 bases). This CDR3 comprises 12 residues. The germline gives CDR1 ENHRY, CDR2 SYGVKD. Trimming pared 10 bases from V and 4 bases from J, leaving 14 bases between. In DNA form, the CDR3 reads TGTGCCACCAGCCCCGGCGGGTACGAGCAGTACTTC. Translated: CATSPGGYEQYF.

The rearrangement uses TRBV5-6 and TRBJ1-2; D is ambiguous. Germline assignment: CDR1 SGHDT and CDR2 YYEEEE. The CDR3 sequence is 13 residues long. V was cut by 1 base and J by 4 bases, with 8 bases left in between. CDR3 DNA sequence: TGTGCCAGCAGCTTGAGGGCGGCCTATGGCTACACCTTC. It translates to CASSLRAAYGYTF.

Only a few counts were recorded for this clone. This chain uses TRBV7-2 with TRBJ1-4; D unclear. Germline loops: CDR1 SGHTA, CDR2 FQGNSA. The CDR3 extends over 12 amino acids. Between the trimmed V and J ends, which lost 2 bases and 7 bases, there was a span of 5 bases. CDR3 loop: CASSLWGEKLFF. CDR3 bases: TGTGCCAGCAGCTTATGGGGTGAAAAACTGTTTTTT.

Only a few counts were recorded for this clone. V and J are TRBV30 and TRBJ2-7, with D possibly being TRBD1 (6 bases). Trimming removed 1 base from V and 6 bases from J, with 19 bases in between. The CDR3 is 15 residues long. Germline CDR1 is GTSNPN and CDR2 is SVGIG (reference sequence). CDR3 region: CAWSGGAGVLGEQYF. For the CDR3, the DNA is TGTGCCTGGAGTGGAGGGGCAGGGGTTCTAGGCGAGCAGTACTTC. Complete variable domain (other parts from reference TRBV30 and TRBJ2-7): SQTIHQWPATLVQPVGSPLSLECTVEGTSNPNLYWYRQAAGRGLQLLFYSVGIGQISSEVPQNLSASRPQDRQFILSSKKLLLSDSGFYLCAWSGGAGVLGEQYFGPGTRLTVT.

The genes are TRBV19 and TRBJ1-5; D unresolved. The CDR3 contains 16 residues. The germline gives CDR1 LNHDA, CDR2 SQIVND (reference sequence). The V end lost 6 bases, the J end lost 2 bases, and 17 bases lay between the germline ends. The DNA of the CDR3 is TGTGCCAGTAGCCGAGCGAGGATCGCGGGCAATCAGCCCCAGCATTTT. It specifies CASSRARIAGNQPQHF. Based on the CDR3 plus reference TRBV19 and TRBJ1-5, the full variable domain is DGGITQSPKYLFRKEGQNVTLSCEQNLNHDAMYWYRQDPGQGLRLIYYSQIVNDFQKGDIAEGYSVSREKKESFPLTVTSAQKNPTAFYLCASSRARIAGNQPQHFGDGTRLSIL.

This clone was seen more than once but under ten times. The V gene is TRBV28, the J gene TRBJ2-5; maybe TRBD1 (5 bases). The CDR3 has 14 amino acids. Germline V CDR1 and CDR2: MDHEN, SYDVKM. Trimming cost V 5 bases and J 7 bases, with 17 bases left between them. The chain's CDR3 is CASSTPGSPGTQYF. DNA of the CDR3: TGTGCCAGCAGTACCCCAGGGTCCCCGGGGACCCAGTACTTC. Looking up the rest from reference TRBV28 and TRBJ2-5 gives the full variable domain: DVKVTQSSRYLVKRTGEKVFLECVQDMDHENMFWYRQDPGLGLRLIYFSYDVKMKEKGDIPEGYSVSREKKERFSLILESASTNQTSMYLCASSTPGSPGTQYFGPGTRLLVL.

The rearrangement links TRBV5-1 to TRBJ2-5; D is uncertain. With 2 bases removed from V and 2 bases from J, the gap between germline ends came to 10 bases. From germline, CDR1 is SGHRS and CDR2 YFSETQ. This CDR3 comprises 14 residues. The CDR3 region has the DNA TGCGCCAGCAGCTTTGGCCAGCCACAAGAGACCCAGTACTTC. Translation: CASSFGQPQETQYF.

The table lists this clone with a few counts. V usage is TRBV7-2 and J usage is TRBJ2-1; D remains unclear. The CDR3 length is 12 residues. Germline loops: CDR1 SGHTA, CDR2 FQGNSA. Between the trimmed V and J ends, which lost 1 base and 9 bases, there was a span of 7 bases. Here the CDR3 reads CASSLDWGEQFF. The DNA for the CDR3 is TGTGCCAGCAGCTTAGATTGGGGTGAGCAGTTCTTC.

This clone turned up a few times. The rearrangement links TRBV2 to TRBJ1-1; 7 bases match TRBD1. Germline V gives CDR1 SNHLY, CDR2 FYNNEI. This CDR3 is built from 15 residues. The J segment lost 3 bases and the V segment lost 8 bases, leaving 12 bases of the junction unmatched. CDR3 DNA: TGTGCCAGCCATCGGACAGGAGTTCTTTACACTGAAGCTTTCTTT. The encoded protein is CASHRTGVLYTEAFF.